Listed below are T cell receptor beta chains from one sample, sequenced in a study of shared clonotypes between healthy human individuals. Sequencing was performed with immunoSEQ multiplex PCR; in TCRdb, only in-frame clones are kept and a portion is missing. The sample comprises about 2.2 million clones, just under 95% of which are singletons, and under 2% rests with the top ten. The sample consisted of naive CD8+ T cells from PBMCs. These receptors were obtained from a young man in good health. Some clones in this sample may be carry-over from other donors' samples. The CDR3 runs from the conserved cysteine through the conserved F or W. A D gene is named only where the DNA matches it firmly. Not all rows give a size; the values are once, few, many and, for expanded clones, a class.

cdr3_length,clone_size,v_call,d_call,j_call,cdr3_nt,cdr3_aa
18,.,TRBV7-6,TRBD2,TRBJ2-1,TGTGCCAGCAGCTTATATGGTGGTCTAGCGGGGTTCTACAATGAGCAGTTCTTC,CASSLYGGLAGFYNEQFF
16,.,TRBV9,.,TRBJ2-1,TGTGCCAGCAGCTCTCCCTGGGGCGGGCCGAACAATGAGCAGTTCTTC,CASSSPWGGPNNEQFF
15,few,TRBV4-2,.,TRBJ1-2,TGTGCCAGCAGCCAATCAGTAGGAGGGTACTATGGCTACACCTTC,CASSQSVGGYYGYTF
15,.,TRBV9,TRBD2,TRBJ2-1,TGTGCCAGCAGCGAGACTAGCGGGAGGGGGAATGAGCAGTTCTTC,CASSETSGRGNEQFF
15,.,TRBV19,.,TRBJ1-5,TGTGCCAGTAGTATCTTGGGGGGTAGCAATCAGCCCCAGCATTTT,CASSILGGSNQPQHF
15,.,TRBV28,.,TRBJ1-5,TGTGCCAGCAGTTTAAGGGGAAACAGCAATCAGCCCCAGCATTTT,CASSLRGNSNQPQHF
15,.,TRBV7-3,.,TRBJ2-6,TGTGCCAGCAGACCAACAGGGCCTGGGGCCAACGTCCTGACTTTC,CASRPTGPGANVLTF
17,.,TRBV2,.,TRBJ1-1,TGTGCCAGCAGTGAATGGGAGGAGTCCCCCCTAAACACTGAAGCTTTCTTT,CASSEWEESPLNTEAFF
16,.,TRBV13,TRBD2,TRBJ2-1,TGTGCCAGCAGCCCGTATGGGCTAGCGGGAGGCAATGAGCAGTTCTTC,CASSPYGLAGGNEQFF
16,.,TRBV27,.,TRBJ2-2,TGTGCCAGCAGTTTTAGCTGGGGCCAACAATCCGGGGAGCTGTTTTTT,CASSFSWGQQSGELFF
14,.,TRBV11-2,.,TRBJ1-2,TGTGCCAGCAGCTTACGGGGGGATAACTATGGCTACACCTTC,CASSLRGDNYGYTF
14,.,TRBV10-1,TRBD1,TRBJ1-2,TGCGCCAGCTTCCGAAGGGGGCGGGGGGATGGCTACACCTTC,CASFRRGRGDGYTF
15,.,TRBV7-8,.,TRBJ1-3,TGTGCCAGCAGCTTAGGGGACGGTTCTGGAAACACCATATATTTT,CASSLGDGSGNTIYF
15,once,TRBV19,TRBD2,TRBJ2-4,TGTGCCAGTAGTCTTCTAGCGGGAGATAGGAACATTCAGTACTTC,CASSLLAGDRNIQYF
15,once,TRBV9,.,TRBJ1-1,TGTGCCAGCAGGGATATCCAGGGGTCGGCGACTGAAGCTTTCTTT,CASRDIQGSATEAFF
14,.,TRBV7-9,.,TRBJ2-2,TGTGCCAGCAGCTTGTCTCAGGTCGAAGGGGAGCTGTTTTTT,CASSLSQVEGELFF
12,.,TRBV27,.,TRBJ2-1,TGTGCCAGCAGTTTTAATCTTAATGAGCAGTTCTTC,CASSFNLNEQFF
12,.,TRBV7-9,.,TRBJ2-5,TGTGCCAGCAGCCCCCCGATCGGGACCCAGTACTTC,CASSPPIGTQYF
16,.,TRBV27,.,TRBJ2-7,TGTGCCAGCAGTCCTTACTTAGCGGTTTTACCCTACGAGCAGTACTTC,CASSPYLAVLPYEQYF
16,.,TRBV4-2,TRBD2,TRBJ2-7,TGTGCCAGCAGCCAAGGCGCGGGGGTTTCCTCATACGAGCAGTACTTC,CASSQGAGVSSYEQYF
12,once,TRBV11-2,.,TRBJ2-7,TGTGCCAGCAGACCAGACATGTACGAGCAGTACTTC,CASRPDMYEQYF
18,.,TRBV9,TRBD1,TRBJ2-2,TGTGCCAGCAGCGTAGACCGACAGGGCAAAGTTAGCACCGGGGAGCTGTTTTTT,CASSVDRQGKVSTGELFF
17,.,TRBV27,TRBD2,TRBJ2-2,TGTGCCAGCAGTCCCCGAGGGCTAGCGGGCCACACCGGGGAGCTGTTTTTT,CASSPRGLAGHTGELFF
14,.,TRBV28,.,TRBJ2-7,TGTGCCAGCAGTTTCGCCCACTTCCCCCACGAGCAGTACTTC,CASSFAHFPHEQYF
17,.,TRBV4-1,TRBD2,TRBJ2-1,TGCGCCAGCAGCCAAGATTGGGGACTAGCGGCGTACAATGAGCAGTTCTTC,CASSQDWGLAAYNEQFF
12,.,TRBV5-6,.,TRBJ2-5,TGTGCCAGCAGCCGACTAGAAGAGACCCAGTACTTC,CASSRLEETQYF
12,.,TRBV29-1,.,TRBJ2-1,TGCAGCGTTGAAAGGTCGTACAATGAGCAGTTCTTC,CSVERSYNEQFF